What follows are 2 T cell receptor beta chains derived from one specimen sequenced in a study of technical replicates of blood from several donors. Assay used: immunoSEQ multiplex PCR; TCRdb lists only in-frame clones, some missing. The table lists 65,000 to 85,000 clones, around 92% of them singletons. Sequencing was carried out using T cells isolated from PBMCs. The receptors originated from a human donor in good health.

This chain uses TRBV13 with TRBJ1-2; perhaps TRBD1 as D (6 bases). There are 13 residues in the CDR3. V gave up 2 bases and J gave up 8 bases, with 12 bases separating them. CDR1 is PRHDT, CDR2 FYEKMQ, per germline (reference sequence). For the CDR3, the DNA is TGTGCCAGCAGCTTAAGGGGCGACAGGGGCTACACCTTC. It codes for CASSLRGDRGYTF.

This clone was counted only a few times. This chain links TRBV2 with TRBJ2-1, with D perhaps TRBD1 (5 bases). Trimming pared 5 bases from V and 12 bases from J, leaving 11 bases between. The CDR3 has 11 amino acids. Germline V gene data show CDR1 as SNHLY and CDR2 as FYNNEI. This CDR3 is CASSSGYGQFF. The DNA of the CDR3 is TGTGCCAGCAGTTCAGGGTATGGGCAGTTCTTC.